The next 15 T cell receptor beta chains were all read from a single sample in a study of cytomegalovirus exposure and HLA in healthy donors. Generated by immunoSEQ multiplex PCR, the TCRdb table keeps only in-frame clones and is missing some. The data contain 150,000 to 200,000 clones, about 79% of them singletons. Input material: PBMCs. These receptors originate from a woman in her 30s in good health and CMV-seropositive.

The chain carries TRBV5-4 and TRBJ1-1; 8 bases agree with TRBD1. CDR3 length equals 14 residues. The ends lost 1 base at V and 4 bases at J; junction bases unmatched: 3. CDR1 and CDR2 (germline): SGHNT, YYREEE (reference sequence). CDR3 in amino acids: CASSLTGGGTEAFF. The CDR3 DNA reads TGTGCCAGCAGCTTGACAGGGGGTGGCACTGAAGCTTTCTTT.

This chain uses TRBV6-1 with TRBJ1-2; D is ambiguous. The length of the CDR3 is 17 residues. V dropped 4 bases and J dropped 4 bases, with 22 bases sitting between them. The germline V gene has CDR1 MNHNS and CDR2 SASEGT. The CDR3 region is CASSAAGAQATTYGYTF. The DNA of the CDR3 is TGTGCCAGCAGTGCGGCGGGTGCACAAGCCACGACCTATGGCTACACCTTC.

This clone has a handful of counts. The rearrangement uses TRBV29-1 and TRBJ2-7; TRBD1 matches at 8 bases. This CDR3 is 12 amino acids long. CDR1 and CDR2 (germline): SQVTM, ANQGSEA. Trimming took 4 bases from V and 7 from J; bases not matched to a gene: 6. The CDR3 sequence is CSVVAGGKEQYF. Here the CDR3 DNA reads TGCAGCGTTGTCGCAGGGGGCAAGGAGCAGTACTTC.

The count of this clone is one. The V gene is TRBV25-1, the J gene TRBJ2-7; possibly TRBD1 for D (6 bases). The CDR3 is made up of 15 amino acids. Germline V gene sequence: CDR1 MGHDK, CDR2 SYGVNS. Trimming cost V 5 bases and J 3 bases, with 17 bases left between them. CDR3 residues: CASSRMDSGLYEQYF. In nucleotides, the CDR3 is TGTGCCAGCAGTAGAATGGACAGTGGTCTCTACGAGCAGTACTTC.

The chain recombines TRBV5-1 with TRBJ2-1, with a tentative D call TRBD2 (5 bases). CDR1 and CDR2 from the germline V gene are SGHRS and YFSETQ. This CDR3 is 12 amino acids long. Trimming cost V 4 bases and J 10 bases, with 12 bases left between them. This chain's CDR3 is CASSRRGEEQFF. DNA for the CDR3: TGCGCCAGCAGCCGTCGGGGAGAAGAGCAGTTCTTC. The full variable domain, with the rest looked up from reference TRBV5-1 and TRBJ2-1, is KAGVTQTPRYLIKTRGQQVTLSCSPISGHRSVSWYQQTPGQGLQFLFEYFSETQRNKGNFPGRFSGRQFSNSRSEMNVSTLELGDSALYLCASSRRGEEQFFGPGTRLTVL.

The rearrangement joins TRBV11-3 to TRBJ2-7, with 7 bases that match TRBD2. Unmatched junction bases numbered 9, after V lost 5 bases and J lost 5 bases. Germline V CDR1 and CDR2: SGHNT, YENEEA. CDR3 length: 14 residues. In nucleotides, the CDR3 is TGTGCCAGCAGCCCGGGAGGCAGGGCCCACGAGCAGTACTTC. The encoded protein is CASSPGGRAHEQYF.

Here the CDR3 reads CASSPVRRGGTQYF. As DNA, the CDR3 is TGTGCCAGTAGTCCCGTTCGTCGGGGGGGGACCCAGTACTTC. This sequence joins TRBV19 and TRBJ2-5, with TRBD2 matching 8 bases. The CDR3 sequence is 14 residues long. V trimming: 5 bases; J trimming: 7 bases; junction bases outside the gene matches: 9. Germline V gives CDR1 LNHDA, CDR2 SQIVND (reference sequence).

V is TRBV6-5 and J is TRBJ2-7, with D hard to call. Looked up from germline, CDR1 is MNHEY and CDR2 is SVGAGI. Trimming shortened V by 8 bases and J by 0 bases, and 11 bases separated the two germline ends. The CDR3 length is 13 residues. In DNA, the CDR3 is TGTGCCAGCGGCAATGTCTTCTCCTACGAGCAGTACTTC. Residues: CASGNVFSYEQYF.

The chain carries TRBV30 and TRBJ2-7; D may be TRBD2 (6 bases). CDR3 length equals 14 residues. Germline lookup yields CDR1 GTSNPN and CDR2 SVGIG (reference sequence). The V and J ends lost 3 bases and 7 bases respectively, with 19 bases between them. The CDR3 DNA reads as TGTGCCTGGAGACGGTGGGGGGTCCCCCGTGAGCAGTACTTC. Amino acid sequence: CAWRRWGVPREQYF.

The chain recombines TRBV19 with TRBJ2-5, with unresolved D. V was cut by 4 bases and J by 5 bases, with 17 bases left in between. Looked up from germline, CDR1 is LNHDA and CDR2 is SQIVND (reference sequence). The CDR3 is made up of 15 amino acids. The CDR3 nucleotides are TGTGCCAGTAGTAGGTCTCGGCGCACCGGGGAGACCCAGTACTTC. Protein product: CASSRSRRTGETQYF.

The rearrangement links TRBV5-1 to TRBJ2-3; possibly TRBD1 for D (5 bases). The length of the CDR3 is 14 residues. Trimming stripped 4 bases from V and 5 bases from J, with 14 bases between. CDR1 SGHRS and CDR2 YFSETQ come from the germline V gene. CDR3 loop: CASSARPQGDTQYF. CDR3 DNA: TGCGCCAGCAGCGCCCGCCCCCAGGGAGATACGCAGTATTTT.

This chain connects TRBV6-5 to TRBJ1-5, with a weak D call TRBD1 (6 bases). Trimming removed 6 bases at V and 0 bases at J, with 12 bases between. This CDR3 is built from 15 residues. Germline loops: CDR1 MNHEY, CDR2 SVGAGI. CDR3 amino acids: CASSKDSYSNQPQHF. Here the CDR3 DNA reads TGTGCCAGCAGCAAGGACAGTTATAGCAATCAGCCCCAGCATTTT.

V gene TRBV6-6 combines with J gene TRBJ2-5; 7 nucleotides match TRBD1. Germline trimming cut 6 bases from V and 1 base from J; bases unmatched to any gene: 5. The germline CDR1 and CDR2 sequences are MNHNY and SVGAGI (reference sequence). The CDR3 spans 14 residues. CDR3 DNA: TGTGCCAGCAGCCCCGGGACAGCCCAAGAGACCCAGTACTTC. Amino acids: CASSPGTAQETQYF.

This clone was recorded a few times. CDR3 sequence reads: CASSQEFGTGDEKLFF. CDR3 bases: TGTGCCAGCAGCCAAGAGTTCGGGACAGGGGATGAAAAACTGTTTTTT. This sequence joins TRBV4-2 and TRBJ1-4, with 10 bases lining up with TRBD1. Trimming cost V 0 bases and J 6 bases; bases outside gene matches: 4. Germline V gene lookup returns CDR1 LGHNA and CDR2 YNFKEQ. The CDR3 has 16 amino acids.

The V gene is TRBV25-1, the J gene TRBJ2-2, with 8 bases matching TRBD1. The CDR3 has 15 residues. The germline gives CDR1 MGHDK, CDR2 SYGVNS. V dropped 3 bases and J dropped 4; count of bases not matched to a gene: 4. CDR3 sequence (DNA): TGTGCCAGCAGTGACGCAACAGGGGGCACCGGGGAGCTGTTTTTT. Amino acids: CASSDATGGTGELFF.